Each of the 18 T cell receptor beta chains below was sequenced from the same sample in a study of long-term antiretroviral therapy in people with HIV. Researchers report immunoSEQ v3.0 was run at survey level. TCRdb's copy holds only in-frame clones and misses some; the assay was immunoSEQ multiplex PCR. The repertoire holds about 11,000 clones, with approximately 90% as singletons. The input for sequencing was unsorted PBMCs, taken 0.2 years before starting antiretroviral therapy. These receptors were collected from a woman between 40 and 55 years old with HIV.

The chain uses TRBV28 and TRBJ1-3; a weak D match, TRBD1 (6 bases). Trimming took 7 bases from V and 3 from J, leaving 16 bases between them. This CDR3 has 15 amino acids. Germline assignment: CDR1 MDHEN and CDR2 SYDVKM. The CDR3, as DNA: TGTGCCAGCACGCCCATGGACAGTGATGGAAACACCATATATTTT. Residues: CASTPMDSDGNTIYF.

This clone was recorded only once. V gene TRBV27 combines with J gene TRBJ1-6, with D possibly matching TRBD1 (5 bases). Germline V gene lookup returns CDR1 MNHEY and CDR2 SMNVEV (reference sequence). V was cut by 3 bases and J by 7 bases, with 16 bases left in between. CDR3 length: 16 amino acids. Written as DNA, the CDR3 is TGTGCCAGCAGTTTCCCCGCAGGGTCGGGGAATTCACCCCTCCACTTT. Its protein product is CASSFPAGSGNSPLHF.

CDR3 region: CASSLAGGPFNEQFF. In DNA, the CDR3 is TGTGCCAGCAGTCTAGCGGGGGGGCCTTTCAATGAGCAGTTCTTC. V and J are TRBV2 and TRBJ2-1; 12 nucleotides agree with TRBD2. V lost 5 bases and J lost 6; bases outside the gene matches: 5. Germline CDR1 and CDR2: SNHLY and FYNNEI. The CDR3 totals 15 residues.

This chain connects TRBV11-2 to TRBJ2-2, with TRBD1 matching 12 bases. V lost 3 bases to trimming and J lost 8 bases; unmatched junction nucleotides: 7. This CDR3 has 16 amino acids. Per germline, CDR1 SGHAT and CDR2 FQNNGV. The CDR3 DNA reads as TGTGCCAGCAGCTTCCAGGGACAGGGGGCTATGGGGGAGCTGTTTTTT. It translates to CASSFQGQGAMGELFF. Full variable domain (remainder filled in from reference TRBV11-2 and TRBJ2-2): EAGVAQSPRYKIIEKRQSVAFWCNPISGHATLYWYQQILGQGPKLLIQFQNNGVVDDSQLPKDRFSAERLKGVDSTLKIQPAKLEDSAVYLCASSFQGQGAMGELFFGEGSRLTVL.

This chain uses TRBV5-4 with TRBJ1-1, with 8 bases aligning to TRBD1. Per the germline V gene, CDR1 is SGHNT and CDR2 is YYREEE (reference sequence). This CDR3 contains 17 residues. V gave up 6 bases and J gave up 4 bases; unmatched junction bases: 17. This chain's CDR3 is CASNNSPFGDRGTEAFF. The CDR3 nucleotides read TGTGCCAGCAACAACTCCCCGTTTGGAGACAGGGGCACTGAAGCTTTCTTT.

The rearrangement uses TRBV30 and TRBJ1-2; D is undetermined. The germline CDR1 and CDR2 sequences are GTSNPN and SVGIG (reference sequence). CDR3 size: 13 residues. Trimming stripped 0 bases from V and 14 bases from J, with 19 bases between. In nucleotides, the CDR3 is TGTGCCTGGAGTGTACGGCATTGGCCTGCTCAGACCTTC. Encoded protein: CAWSVRHWPAQTF.

This rearrangement joins TRBV6-6 to TRBJ1-5; 12 nucleotides agree with TRBD1. The germline V gene has CDR1 MNHNY and CDR2 SVGAGI (reference sequence). The length of the CDR3 is 16 residues. Trimming took 6 bases from V and 7 from J; bases not matched to a gene: 10. The CDR3 reads CASREPGQGAGQPQHF. The CDR3 bases are TGTGCCAGCAGAGAACCGGGACAGGGGGCGGGGCAGCCCCAGCATTTT.

V is TRBV6-5 and J is TRBJ2-7; the match to TRBD2 covers 11 bases. J gave up 1 base and V 11 bases, and 7 bases lay outside the gene matches. Germline assignment: CDR1 MNHEY and CDR2 SVGAGI. There are 14 residues in the CDR3. The CDR3 protein is CAAGGTSGSYEQYF. The CDR3 bases are TGTGCCGCGGGCGGGACTAGCGGATCCTACGAGCAGTACTTC.

As for this clone: The identical CDR3 is also encoded by other nucleotide sequences in the sample. The gene calls are TRBV18 and TRBJ2-7; D might be TRBD2 (5 bases). The V end lost 3 bases, the J end lost 7 bases, and 13 bases lay between the germline ends. Germline CDR1 is KGHSH and CDR2 is LQKENI. The CDR3 sequence is 13 residues long. Written as DNA, the CDR3 is TGTGCCAGCTCACCGGGAGAAGGGATGGAGCAGTACTTC. Residues: CASSPGEGMEQYF.

The chain uses TRBV7-9 and TRBJ2-1; tentative D call: TRBD2 (6 bases). CDR1 and CDR2 from the germline V gene are SEHNR and FQNEAQ (reference sequence). The V end lost 2 bases, the J end lost 5 bases, and 13 bases lay between the germline ends. This CDR3 spans 15 amino acids. CDR3 DNA sequence: TGTGCCAGCAGCTTATCTGAGACTAGTCACAATGAGCAGTTCTTC. Translated, it gives CASSLSETSHNEQFF.

This rearrangement joins TRBV2 to TRBJ2-7; 10 bases map to TRBD1. V shed 7 bases, J shed 2 bases, and the junction held 2 bases outside the gene matches. The CDR3 is 13 residues long. Germline CDR1 is SNHLY and CDR2 is FYNNEI. The CDR3 region is CASTGTGAYEQYF. CDR3 DNA: TGTGCCAGCACAGGGACAGGGGCCTACGAGCAGTACTTC.

The chain uses TRBV4-3 and TRBJ2-7, with a possible D match to TRBD1 (5 bases). This CDR3 comprises 15 residues. Germline CDR1 is LGHNA and CDR2 is YSLEER. V was pared by 0 bases and J by 2 bases, with 11 bases between. The CDR3 loop reads CASSQDVAGTYEQYF. The CDR3, as DNA: TGCGCCAGCAGCCAAGATGTAGCAGGGACCTACGAGCAGTACTTC.

The V gene is TRBV18, the J gene TRBJ2-3; TRBD2 matches at 7 bases. Germline assignment: CDR1 KGHSH and CDR2 LQKENI. The CDR3 runs to 15 residues. V was clipped by 2 bases and J by 6 bases; unmatched bases: 8. DNA for the CDR3: TGTGCCAGCTCACCATCGGGGACTACCCCCGATACGCAGTATTTT. Its protein is CASSPSGTTPDTQYF.

The chain joins TRBV18 to TRBJ2-7; 11 bases are a match to TRBD1. The V gene end was trimmed by 5 bases and the J gene end by 6 bases; junction bases not matched to a gene: 9. The CDR3 has 15 residues. The germline V gene has CDR1 KGHSH and CDR2 LQKENI. The CDR3 nucleotides read TGTGCCAGCTCAGTCACAACCGGGACAGGGGGCGAGCAGTACTTC. This codes for CASSVTTGTGGEQYF.

This chain joins TRBV14 and TRBJ2-5; D is unresolved. V lost 4 bases and J 4 bases, leaving 7 bases between the germline ends. This CDR3 contains 12 residues. Germline CDR1 is SGHDN and CDR2 is FVKESK. CDR3: CASSPTGETQYF. CDR3 sequence (DNA): TGTGCCAGCAGCCCGACGGGAGAGACCCAGTACTTC.

J is TRBJ1-6 and V is TRBV28, with TRBD1 identical over 8 bases. Looked up from germline, CDR1 is MDHEN and CDR2 is SYDVKM. Trimming at V came to 6 bases and at J to 5 bases, leaving 15 bases not matched to a gene. The CDR3 sequence is 18 residues long. For the CDR3, the DNA is TGTGCCAGCAGCTCCCTTTACAGGGGGTTGAGAGATAATTCACCCCTCCACTTT. The encoded protein is CASSSLYRGLRDNSPLHF.

The chain recombines TRBV18 with TRBJ1-6; D is perhaps TRBD1 (5 bases). The V end lost 2 bases, the J end lost 7 bases, and 15 bases lay between the germline ends. The CDR3 sequence is 16 residues long. CDR1 KGHSH and CDR2 LQKENI come from the germline V gene. The CDR3 nucleotides read TGTGCCAGCTCACCATCAATCGGGACCTTAAATTCACCCCTCCACTTT. Its protein product is CASSPSIGTLNSPLHF.

This clone was recorded once. This rearrangement joins TRBV27 to TRBJ2-4, with D maybe TRBD1 (6 bases). CDR3 size: 14 residues. The germline V gene has CDR1 MNHEY and CDR2 SMNVEV (reference sequence). V lost 7 bases, J lost 0 bases, and 10 bases lay in between. In DNA form, the CDR3 reads TGTGCCAGCACAGGGGATTTAGCCAAAAACATTCAGTACTTC. Its translation: CASTGDLAKNIQYF.